This T cell receptor (beta chain) was identified during a study of cytomegalovirus exposure and HLA in healthy donors. Note on this clone: Its antigen is unidentified.

Study conclusions and caveats: Earlier analysis looked at TCR beta V segments, and most were productive about 90% or about 30% of the time. Indistinguishability led to the exclusion of some V segments, TRBV6-2 and TRBV6-3 included.

Germline V gene data show CDR1 as MNHEY and CDR2 as SMNVEV (reference sequence). The CDR3 is made up of 14 amino acids. V shed 2 bases and J shed 8 bases, with 13 bases lying between them. The PCR used 60 Vbeta and 13 Jbeta primers. Here immunoSEQ multiplex PCR was the method, and the copy in TCRdb shows in-frame clones only, minus some. The repertoire holds 85,000 to 100,000 clones, with about 76% as singletons. Sequences were obtained from PBMCs. This chain uses TRBV27 with TRBJ2-1; D uncertain. This TCR was recovered from a middle-aged man in good health and CMV-seropositive. The CDR3, as DNA: TGTGCCAGCAGTTTAGGCGTGATGGGCGATGAGCAGTTCTTC. As protein: CASSLGVMGDEQFF.